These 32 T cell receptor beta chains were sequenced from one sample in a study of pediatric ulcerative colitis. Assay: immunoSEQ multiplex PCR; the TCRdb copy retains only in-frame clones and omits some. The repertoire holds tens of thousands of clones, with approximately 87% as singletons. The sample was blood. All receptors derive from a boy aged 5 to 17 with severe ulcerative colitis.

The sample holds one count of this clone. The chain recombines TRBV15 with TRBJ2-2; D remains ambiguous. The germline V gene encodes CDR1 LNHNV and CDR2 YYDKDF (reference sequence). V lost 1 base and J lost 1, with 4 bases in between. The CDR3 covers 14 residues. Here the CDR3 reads CATSRGVNTGELFF. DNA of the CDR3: TGTGCCACCAGCAGAGGAGTGAACACCGGGGAGCTGTTTTTT.

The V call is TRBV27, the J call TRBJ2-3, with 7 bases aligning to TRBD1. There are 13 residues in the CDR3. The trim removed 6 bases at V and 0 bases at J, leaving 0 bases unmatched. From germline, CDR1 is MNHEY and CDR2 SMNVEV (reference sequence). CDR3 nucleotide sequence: TGTGCCAGCAGAGGGGGCAGCACAGATACGCAGTATTTT. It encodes CASRGGSTDTQYF.

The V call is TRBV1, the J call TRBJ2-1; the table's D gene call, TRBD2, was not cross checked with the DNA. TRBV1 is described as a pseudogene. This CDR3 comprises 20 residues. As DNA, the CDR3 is TGCACCAGCAGCCAAGATCGCTCTCCGGGACTAGCGGGACTATGCAATGAGCAGTTCTTC. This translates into CTSSQDRSPGLAGLCNEQFF.

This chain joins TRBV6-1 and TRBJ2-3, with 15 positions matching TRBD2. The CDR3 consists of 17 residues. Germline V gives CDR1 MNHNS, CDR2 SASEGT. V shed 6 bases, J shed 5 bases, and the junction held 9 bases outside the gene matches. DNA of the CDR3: TGTGCCAGCAGGGAACGGACTAGCGGGAGGGCCATAGATACGCAGTATTTT. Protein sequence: CASRERTSGRAIDTQYF.

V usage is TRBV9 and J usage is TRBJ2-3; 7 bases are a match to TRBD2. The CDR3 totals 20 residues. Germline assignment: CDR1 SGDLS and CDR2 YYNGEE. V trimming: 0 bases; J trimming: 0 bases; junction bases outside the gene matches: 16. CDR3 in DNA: TGTGCCAGCAGCGTAGGGGAGGGGAGGGGCTCTCTTCCTAGCACAGATACGCAGTATTTT. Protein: CASSVGEGRGSLPSTDTQYF.

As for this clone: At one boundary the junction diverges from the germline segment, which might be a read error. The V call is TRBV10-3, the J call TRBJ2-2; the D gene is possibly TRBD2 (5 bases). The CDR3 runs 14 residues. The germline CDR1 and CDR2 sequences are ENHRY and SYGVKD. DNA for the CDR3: TGTGTCATCAGTGAGGCTCTAGCTCCCGGGGAGCTGTTTTTT. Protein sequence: CVISEALAPGELFF.

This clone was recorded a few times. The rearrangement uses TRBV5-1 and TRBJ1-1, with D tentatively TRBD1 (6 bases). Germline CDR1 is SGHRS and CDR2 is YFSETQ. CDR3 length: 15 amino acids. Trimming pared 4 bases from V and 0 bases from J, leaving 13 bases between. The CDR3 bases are TGCGCCAGCAGCGCAGGACAGAGGATGAACACTGAAGCTTTCTTT. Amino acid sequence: CASSAGQRMNTEAFF.

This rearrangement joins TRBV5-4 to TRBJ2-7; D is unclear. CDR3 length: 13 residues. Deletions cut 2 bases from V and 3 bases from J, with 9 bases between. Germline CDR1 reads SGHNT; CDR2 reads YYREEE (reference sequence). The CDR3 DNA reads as TGTGCCAGCAGCTTTTTCGACGACTACGAGCAGTACTTC. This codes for CASSFFDDYEQYF.

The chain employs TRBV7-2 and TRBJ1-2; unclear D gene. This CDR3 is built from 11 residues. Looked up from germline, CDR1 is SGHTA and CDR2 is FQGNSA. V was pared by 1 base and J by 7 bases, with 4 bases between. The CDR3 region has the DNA TGTGCCAGCAGCTTAGGAGGTGGCTACACCTTC. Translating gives CASSLGGGYTF.

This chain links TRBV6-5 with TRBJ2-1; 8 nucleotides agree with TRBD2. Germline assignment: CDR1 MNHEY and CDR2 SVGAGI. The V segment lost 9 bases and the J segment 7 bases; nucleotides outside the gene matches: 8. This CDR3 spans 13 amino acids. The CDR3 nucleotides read TGTGCCAGTAAGCGGGAGTTAACAAATGAGCAGTTCTTC. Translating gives CASKRELTNEQFF.

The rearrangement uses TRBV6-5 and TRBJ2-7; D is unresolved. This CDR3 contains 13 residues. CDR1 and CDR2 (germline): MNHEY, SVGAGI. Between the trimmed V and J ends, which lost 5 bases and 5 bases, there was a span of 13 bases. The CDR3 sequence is CASSILGPDEQYF. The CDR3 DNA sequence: TGTGCCAGCAGTATCCTGGGCCCCGACGAGCAGTACTTC.

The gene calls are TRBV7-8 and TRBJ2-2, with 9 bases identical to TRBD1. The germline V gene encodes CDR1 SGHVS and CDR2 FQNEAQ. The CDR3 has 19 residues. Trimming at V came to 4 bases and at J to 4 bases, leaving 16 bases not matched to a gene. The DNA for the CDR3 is TGTGCCAGCAGCTCTGCAAGCTCCGGGACAGGGATAGGCACCGGGGAGCTGTTTTTT. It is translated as CASSSASSGTGIGTGELFF.

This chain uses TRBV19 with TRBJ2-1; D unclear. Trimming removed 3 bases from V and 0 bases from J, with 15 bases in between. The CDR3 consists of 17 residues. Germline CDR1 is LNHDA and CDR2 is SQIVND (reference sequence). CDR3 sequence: CASSIVSFPTSYNEQFF. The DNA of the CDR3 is TGTGCCAGTAGTATCGTCTCCTTCCCGACCTCCTACAATGAGCAGTTCTTC.

The CDR3 sequence: CASSAAIETQYF. The CDR3 nucleotides are TGTGCCAGCAGTGCGGCTATAGAGACCCAGTACTTC. This rearrangement joins TRBV25-1 to TRBJ2-5, with D unclear. The V and J ends lost 4 bases and 4 bases respectively, with 7 bases between them. The CDR3 contains 12 residues. Germline V gene data show CDR1 as MGHDK and CDR2 as SYGVNS.

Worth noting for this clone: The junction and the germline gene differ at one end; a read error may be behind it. CDR3 bases: TGTGCCAGCAGTTTAGGAAAGCCGAACACTGAAGCTTTCTTT. Protein sequence: CASSLGKPNTEAFF. The rearrangement joins TRBV7-2 to TRBJ1-1, with D hard to call. CDR3 size: 14 residues. Germline V gene lookup returns CDR1 SGHTA and CDR2 FQGNSA. The full variable domain, in which reference TRBV7-2 and TRBJ1-1 provide the parts outside the CDR3, is GAGVSQSPSNKVTEKGKDVELRCDPISGHTALYWYRQSLGQGLEFLIYFQGNSAPDKSGLPSDRFSAERTGGSVSTLTIQRTQQEDSAVYLCASSLGKPNTEAFFGQGTRLTVV.

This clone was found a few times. The CDR3 here is CASSLPSGKGADTQYF. The CDR3 nucleotides read TGCGCCAGCAGCTTGCCTAGCGGGAAAGGGGCAGATACGCAGTATTTT. V gene TRBV5-1 combines with J gene TRBJ2-3, with 9 bases matching TRBD2. The germline V gene encodes CDR1 SGHRS and CDR2 YFSETQ. Unmatched junction bases numbered 7, after V lost 1 base and J lost 4 bases. The CDR3 is 16 residues long.

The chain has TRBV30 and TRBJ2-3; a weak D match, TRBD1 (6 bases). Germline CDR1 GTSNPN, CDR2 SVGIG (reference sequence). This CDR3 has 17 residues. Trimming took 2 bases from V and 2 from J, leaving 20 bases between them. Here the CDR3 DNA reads TGTGCCTGGAGTTCATATACAGGGTGGACCGTCACAGATACGCAGTATTTT. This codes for CAWSSYTGWTVTDTQYF.

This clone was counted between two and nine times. CDR3: CASSLDGSLSTGELFF. The CDR3 nucleotides read TGTGCCAGCAGCTTGGATGGGAGCCTGAGCACCGGGGAGCTGTTTTTT. This chain uses TRBV5-6 with TRBJ2-2; possibly TRBD2 for D (5 bases). Germline values: CDR1 SGHDT, CDR2 YYEEEE. The length of the CDR3 is 16 residues. The V and J ends lost 0 bases and 4 bases respectively, with 13 bases between them.

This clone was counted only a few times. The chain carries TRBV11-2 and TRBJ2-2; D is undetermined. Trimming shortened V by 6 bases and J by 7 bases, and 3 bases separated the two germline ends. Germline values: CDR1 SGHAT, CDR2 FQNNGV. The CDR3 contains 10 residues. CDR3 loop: CASSVGELFF. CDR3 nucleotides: TGTGCCAGCAGTGTCGGGGAGCTGTTTTTT.

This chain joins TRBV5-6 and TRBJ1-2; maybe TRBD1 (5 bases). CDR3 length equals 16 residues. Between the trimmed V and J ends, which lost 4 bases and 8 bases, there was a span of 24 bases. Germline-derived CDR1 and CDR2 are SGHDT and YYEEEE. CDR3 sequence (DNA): TGTGCCAGCAGCCCTACGGGACTGGGCGATGGGTTCGGCTACACCTTC. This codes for CASSPTGLGDGFGYTF. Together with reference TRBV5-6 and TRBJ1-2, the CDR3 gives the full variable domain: DAGVTQSPTHLIKTRGQQVTLRCSPKSGHDTVSWYQQALGQGPQFIFQYYEEEERQRGNFPDRFSGHQFPNYSSELNVNALLLGDSALYLCASSPTGLGDGFGYTFGSGTRLTVV.

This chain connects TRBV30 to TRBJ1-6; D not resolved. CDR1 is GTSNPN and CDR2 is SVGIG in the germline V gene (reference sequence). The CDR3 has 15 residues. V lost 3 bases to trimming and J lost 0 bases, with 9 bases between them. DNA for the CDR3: TGTGCCTGGAGGGATTCCGGCTCCTATAATTCACCCCTCCACTTT. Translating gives CAWRDSGSYNSPLHF.

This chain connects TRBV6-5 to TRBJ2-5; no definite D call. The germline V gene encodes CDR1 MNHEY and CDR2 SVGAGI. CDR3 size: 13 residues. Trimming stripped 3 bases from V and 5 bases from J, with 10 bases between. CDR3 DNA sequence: TGTGCCAGCAGTTATGACCCGAGGGAGACCCAGTACTTC. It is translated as CASSYDPRETQYF.

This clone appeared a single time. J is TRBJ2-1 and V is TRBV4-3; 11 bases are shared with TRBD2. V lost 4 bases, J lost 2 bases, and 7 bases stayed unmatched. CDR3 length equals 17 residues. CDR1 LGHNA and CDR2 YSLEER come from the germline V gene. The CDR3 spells CASSRVLAGDTYNEQFF. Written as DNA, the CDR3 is TGCGCCAGCAGCCGAGTACTAGCGGGAGATACCTACAATGAGCAGTTCTTC.

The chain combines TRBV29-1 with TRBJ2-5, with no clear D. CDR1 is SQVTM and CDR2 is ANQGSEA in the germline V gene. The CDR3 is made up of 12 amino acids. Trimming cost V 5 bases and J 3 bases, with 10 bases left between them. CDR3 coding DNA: TGCAGCGTTTTAGAGGATGAAGAGACCCAGTACTTC. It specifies CSVLEDEETQYF. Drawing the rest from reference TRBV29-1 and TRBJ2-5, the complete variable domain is SAVISQKPSRDICQRGTSLTIQCQVDSQVTMMFWYRQQPGQSLTLIATANQGSEATYESGFVIDKFPISRPNLTFSTLTVSNMSPEDSSIYLCSVLEDEETQYFGPGTRLLVL.

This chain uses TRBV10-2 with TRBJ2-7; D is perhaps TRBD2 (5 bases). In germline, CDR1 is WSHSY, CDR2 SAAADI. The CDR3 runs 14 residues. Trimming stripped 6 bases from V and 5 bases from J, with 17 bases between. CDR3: CASRPRASSDEQYF. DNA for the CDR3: TGCGCCAGCAGACCCCGGGCTAGCTCGGACGAGCAGTACTTC.

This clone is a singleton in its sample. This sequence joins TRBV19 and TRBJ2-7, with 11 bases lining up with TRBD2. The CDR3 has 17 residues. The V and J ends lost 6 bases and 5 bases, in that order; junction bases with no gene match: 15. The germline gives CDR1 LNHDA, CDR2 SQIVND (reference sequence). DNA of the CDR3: TGTGCCAGTAGCCCACTGACTAGCGGGAAGTATGTGAACGAGCAGTACTTC. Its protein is CASSPLTSGKYVNEQYF.

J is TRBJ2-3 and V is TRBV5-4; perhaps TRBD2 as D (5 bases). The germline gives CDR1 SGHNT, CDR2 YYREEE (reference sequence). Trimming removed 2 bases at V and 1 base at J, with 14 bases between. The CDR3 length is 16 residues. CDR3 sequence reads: CASSFRELARTDTQYF. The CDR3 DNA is TGTGCCAGCAGCTTCAGAGAGCTAGCCCGCACAGATACGCAGTATTTT.

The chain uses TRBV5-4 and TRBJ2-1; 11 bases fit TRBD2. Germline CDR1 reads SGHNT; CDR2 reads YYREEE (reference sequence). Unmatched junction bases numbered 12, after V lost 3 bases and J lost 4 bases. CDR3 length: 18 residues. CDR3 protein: CASSSSGTSGVLYNEQFF. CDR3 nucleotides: TGTGCCAGCAGCTCCTCCGGGACTAGCGGAGTTCTTTACAATGAGCAGTTCTTC. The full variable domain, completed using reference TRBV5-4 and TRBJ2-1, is ETGVTQSPTHLIKTRGQQVTLRCSSQSGHNTVSWYQQALGQGPQFIFQYYREEENGRGNFPPRFSGLQFPNYSSELNVNALELDDSALYLCASSSSGTSGVLYNEQFFGPGTRLTVL.

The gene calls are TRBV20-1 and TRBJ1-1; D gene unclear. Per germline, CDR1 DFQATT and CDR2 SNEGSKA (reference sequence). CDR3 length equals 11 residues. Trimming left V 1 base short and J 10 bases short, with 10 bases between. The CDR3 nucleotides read TGCAGTGCTAGAGGGGAAAGTAGAGCTTTCTTT. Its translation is CSARGESRAFF.

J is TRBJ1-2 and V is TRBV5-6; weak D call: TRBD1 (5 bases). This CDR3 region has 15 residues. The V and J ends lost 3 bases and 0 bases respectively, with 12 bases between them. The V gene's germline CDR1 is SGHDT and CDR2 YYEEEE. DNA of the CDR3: TGTGCCAGCAGCTCCCTCAGGGAGGCTAACTATGGCTACACCTTC. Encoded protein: CASSSLREANYGYTF.

The CDR3, as DNA: TGTGCCAGCAGCTTAGTATACAGTCCCAATGAGCAGTTCTTC. Encoded protein: CASSLVYSPNEQFF. This rearrangement joins TRBV11-2 to TRBJ2-1; D gene unclear. CDR1 is SGHAT, CDR2 FQNNGV, per germline. The CDR3 has 14 residues. Trimming shortened V by 1 base and J by 6 bases, and 10 bases separated the two germline ends.

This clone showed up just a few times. CDR3 residues: CASSFGSPTDTQYF. CDR3 DNA sequence: TGTGCCAGCAGCTTTGGCAGCCCCACAGATACGCAGTATTTT. The J gene is TRBJ2-3, the V gene TRBV11-3; D gene uncertain. Trimming stripped 3 bases from V and 2 bases from J, with 9 bases between. The CDR3 extends over 14 amino acids. The germline CDR1 and CDR2 sequences are SGHNT and YENEEA.